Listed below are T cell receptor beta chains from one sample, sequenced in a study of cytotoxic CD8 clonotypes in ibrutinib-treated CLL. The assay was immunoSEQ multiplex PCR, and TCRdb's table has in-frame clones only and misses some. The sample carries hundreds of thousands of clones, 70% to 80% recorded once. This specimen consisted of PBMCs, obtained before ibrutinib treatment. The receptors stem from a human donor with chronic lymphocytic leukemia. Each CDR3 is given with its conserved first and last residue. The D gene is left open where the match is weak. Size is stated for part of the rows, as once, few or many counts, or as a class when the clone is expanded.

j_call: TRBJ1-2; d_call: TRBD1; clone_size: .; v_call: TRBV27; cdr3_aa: CASSVSGRTGEGYTF; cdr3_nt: TGTGCCAGCAGTGTCTCCGGTCGGACAGGGGAGGGCTACACCTTC
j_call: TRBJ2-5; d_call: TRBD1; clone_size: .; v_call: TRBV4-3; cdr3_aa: CASSQPLGQGGKETQYF; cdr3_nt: TGCGCCAGCAGCCAACCCCTAGGACAGGGCGGAAAAGAGACCCAGTACTTC
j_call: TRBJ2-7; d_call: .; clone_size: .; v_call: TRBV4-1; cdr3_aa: CASSQVGNEQYF; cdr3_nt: TGCGCCAGCAGCCAAGTGGGAAACGAGCAGTACTTC
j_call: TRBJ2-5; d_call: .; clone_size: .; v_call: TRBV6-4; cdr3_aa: CASSYSREETQYF; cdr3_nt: TGTGCCAGCAGTTATTCCAGGGAAGAGACCCAGTACTTC
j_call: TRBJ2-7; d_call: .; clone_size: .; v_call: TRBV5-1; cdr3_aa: CASREQGGEQYF; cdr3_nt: TGCGCCAGCAGAGAACAGGGTGGTGAGCAGTACTTC
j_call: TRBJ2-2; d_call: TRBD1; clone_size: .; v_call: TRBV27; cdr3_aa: CASSLNHGTGGSGELFF; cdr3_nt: TGTGCCAGCAGTTTAAACCACGGGACAGGGGGCTCCGGGGAGCTGTTTTTT
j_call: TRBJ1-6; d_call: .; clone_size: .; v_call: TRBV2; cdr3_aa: CASSEDNSPLHF; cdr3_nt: TGTGCCAGCAGTGAGGATAATTCACCCCTCCACTTT
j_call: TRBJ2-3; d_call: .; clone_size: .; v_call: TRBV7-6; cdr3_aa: CASSLDALAAQYF; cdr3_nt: TGTGCCAGCAGCTTAGATGCGTTGGCAGCGCAGTATTTT
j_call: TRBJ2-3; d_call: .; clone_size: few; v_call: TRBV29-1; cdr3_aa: CSVEDPPADTQYF; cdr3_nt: TGCAGCGTTGAAGATCCCCCGGCGGATACGCAGTATTTT
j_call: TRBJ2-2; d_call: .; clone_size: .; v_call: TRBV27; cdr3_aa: CASSLFQQLRELFF; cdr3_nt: TGTGCCAGCAGTTTATTCCAACAACTCCGGGAGCTGTTTTTT
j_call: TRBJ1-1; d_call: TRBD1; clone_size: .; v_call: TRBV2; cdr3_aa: CASSLQGARSTEAFF; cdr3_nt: TGTGCCAGCAGCCTACAGGGGGCGCGGAGCACTGAAGCTTTCTTT
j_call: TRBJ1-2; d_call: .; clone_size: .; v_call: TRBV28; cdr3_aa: CASSLGHNNYGYTF; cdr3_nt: TGTGCCAGCAGTTTAGGCCACAACAACTATGGCTACACCTTC
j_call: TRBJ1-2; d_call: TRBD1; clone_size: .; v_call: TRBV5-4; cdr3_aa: CASSPGQTNYGYTF; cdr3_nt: TGTGCCAGCAGCCCGGGACAGACGAACTATGGCTACACCTTC
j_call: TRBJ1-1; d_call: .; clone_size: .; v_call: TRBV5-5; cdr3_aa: CASSLRGIAQNTEAFF; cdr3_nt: TGTGCCAGCAGCTTGAGGGGGATCGCACAGAACACTGAAGCTTTCTTT
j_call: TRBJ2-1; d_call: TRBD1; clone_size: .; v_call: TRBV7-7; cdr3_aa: CASSLATPGQGFEQFF; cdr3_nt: TGTGCCAGCAGCTTAGCAACTCCGGGACAGGGGTTTGAGCAGTTCTTC
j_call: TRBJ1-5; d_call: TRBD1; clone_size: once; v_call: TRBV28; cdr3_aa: CASSFPRDSKYSNQPQHF; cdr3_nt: TGTGCCAGCAGCTTTCCCAGGGACAGTAAATATAGCAATCAGCCCCAGCATTTT
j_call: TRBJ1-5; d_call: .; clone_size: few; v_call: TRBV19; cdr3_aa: CASSKWEKNQPQHF; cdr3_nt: TGTGCCAGTAGTAAGTGGGAAAAGAATCAGCCCCAGCATTTT
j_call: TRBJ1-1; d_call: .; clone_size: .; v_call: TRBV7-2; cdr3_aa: CASSLGQGRITEAFF; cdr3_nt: TGTGCCAGCAGCTTAGGCCAGGGGCGGATCACTGAAGCTTTCTTT
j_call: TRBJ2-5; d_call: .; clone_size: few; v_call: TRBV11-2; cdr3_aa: CASRRRGQETQYF; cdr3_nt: TGTGCCAGCCGGAGACGGGGCCAAGAGACCCAGTACTTC
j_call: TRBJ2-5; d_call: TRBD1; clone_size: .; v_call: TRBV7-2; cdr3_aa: CASSIRGRGETQYF; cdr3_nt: TGTGCCAGCAGCATCAGGGGGCGCGGAGAGACCCAGTACTTC
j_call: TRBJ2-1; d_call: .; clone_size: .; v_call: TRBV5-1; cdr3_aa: CASSLGLLDGEQFF; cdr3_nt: TGCGCCAGCAGCTTGGGCCTTTTAGACGGTGAGCAGTTCTTC
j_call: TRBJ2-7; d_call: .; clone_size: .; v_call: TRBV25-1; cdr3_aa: CASSELSYEQYF; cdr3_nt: TGTGCCAGCAGTGAACTATCCTACGAGCAGTACTTC
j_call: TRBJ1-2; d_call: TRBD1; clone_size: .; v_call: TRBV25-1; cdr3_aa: CASSDRDRDPNYGYTF; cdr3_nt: TGTGCCAGCAGTGATCGCGACAGGGATCCTAACTATGGCTACACCTTC
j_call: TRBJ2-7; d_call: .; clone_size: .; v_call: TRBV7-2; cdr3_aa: CASSFGVPYEQYF; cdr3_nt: TGTGCCAGCAGCTTTGGGGTGCCCTACGAGCAGTACTTC
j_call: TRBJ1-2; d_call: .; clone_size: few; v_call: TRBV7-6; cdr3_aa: CASSKRGQGYTF; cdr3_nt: TGTGCCAGCAGCAAAAGAGGGCAGGGCTACACCTTC
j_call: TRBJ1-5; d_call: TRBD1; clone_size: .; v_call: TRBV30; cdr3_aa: CAWSGDRGGQPQHF; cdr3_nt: TGTGCCTGGAGTGGGGACAGGGGCGGTCAGCCCCAGCATTTT
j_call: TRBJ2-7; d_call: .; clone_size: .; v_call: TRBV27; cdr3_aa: CATKLMGDLEQYF; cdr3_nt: TGTGCCACCAAGTTAATGGGGGATTTGGAGCAGTACTTC
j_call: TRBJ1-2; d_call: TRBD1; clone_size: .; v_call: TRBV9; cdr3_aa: CASSPDREVGGYTF; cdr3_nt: TGTGCCAGCAGTCCCGACAGGGAGGTGGGAGGCTACACCTTC
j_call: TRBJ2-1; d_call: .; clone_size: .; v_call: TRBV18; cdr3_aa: CASSRNNEQFF; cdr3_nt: TGTGCCAGCTCACGAAACAATGAGCAGTTCTTC
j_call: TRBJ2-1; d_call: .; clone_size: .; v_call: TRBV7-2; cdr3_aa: CASSLVWEEPGQFF; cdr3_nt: TGTGCCAGCAGCTTAGTATGGGAGGAGCCGGGGCAGTTCTTC
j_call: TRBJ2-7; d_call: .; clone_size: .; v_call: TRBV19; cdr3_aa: CASSIGGNSYEQYF; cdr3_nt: TGTGCCAGTAGTATCGGGGGTAACTCCTACGAGCAGTACTTC
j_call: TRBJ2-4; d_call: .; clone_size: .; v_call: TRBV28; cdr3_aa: CASSQGGNLAKNIQYF; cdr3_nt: TGTGCCAGCAGTCAGGGTGGGAACCTAGCCAAAAACATTCAGTACTTC
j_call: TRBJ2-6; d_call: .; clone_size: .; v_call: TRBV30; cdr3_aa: CAWSVSGANVLTF; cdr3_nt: TGTGCCTGGAGTGTCTCCGGGGCCAACGTCCTGACTTTC
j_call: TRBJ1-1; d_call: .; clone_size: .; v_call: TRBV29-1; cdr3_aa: CSVNHREGVAEAFF; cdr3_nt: TGCAGCGTTAACCACCGTGAGGGGGTCGCTGAAGCTTTCTTT
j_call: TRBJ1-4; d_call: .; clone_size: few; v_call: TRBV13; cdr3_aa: CASSLIGRSEKLFF; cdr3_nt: TGTGCCAGCAGCTTAATAGGCAGGTCTGAAAAACTGTTTTTT
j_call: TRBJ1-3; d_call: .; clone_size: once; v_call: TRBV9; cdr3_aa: CASSVEGKPGNTIYF; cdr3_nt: TGTGCCAGCAGCGTAGAGGGAAAACCTGGAAACACCATATATTTT
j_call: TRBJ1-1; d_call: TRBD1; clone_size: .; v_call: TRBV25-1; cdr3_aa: CASRQGAVTEAFF; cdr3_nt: TGTGCCAGCAGACAGGGGGCAGTTACTGAAGCTTTCTTT
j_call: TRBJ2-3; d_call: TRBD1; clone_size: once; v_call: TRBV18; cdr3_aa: CASSPAGGWTDTQYF; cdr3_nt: TGTGCCAGCTCACCAGCAGGGGGCTGGACAGATACGCAGTATTTT
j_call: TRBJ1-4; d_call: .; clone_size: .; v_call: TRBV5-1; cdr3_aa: CASAGQTNEKLFF; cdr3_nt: TGCGCCAGCGCCGGACAGACTAATGAAAAACTGTTTTTT
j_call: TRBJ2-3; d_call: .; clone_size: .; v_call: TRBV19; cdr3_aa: CASNMIQGRGADTQYF; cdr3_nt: TGTGCCAGTAACATGATACAGGGTAGGGGTGCAGATACGCAGTATTTT
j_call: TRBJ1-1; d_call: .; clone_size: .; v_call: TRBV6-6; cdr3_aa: CASSYQRGNTEAFF; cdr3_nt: TGTGCCAGCAGTTACCAACGGGGTAACACTGAAGCTTTCTTT
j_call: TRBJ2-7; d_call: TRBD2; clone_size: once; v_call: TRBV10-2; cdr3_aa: CASGGGLAGGYEQYF; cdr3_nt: TGCGCCAGCGGAGGGGGGCTAGCGGGAGGGTACGAGCAGTACTTC
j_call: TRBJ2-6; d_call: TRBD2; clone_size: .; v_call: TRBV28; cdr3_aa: CASSPGTSGRVWEGANVLTF; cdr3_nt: TGTGCCAGCAGTCCCGGGACTAGCGGGAGGGTTTGGGAAGGGGCCAACGTCCTGACTTTC
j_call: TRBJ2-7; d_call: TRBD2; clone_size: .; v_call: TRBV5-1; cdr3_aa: CASSRSALAGGDYEQYF; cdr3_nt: TGCGCCAGCAGCCGATCAGCACTAGCGGGAGGAGACTACGAGCAGTACTTC
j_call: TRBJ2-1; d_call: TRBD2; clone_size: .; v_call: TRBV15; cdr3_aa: CATSRGEGPTYNEQFF; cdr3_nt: TGTGCCACCAGCAGAGGGGAGGGGCCTACCTACAATGAGCAGTTCTTC
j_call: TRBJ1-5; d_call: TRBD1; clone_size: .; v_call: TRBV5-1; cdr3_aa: CASSYGDRSNQPQHF; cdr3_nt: TGCGCCAGCAGCTACGGGGACAGGTCTAATCAGCCCCAGCATTTT
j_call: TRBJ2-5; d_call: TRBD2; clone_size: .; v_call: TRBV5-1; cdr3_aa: CASSLRLAGGKQETQYF; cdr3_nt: TGCGCCAGCAGCTTAAGACTAGCGGGAGGCAAACAAGAGACCCAGTACTTC
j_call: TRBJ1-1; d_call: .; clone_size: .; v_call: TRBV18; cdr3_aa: CASSPRGGENTEAFF; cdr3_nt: TGTGCCAGCTCACCACGGGGAGGGGAGAACACTGAAGCTTTCTTT
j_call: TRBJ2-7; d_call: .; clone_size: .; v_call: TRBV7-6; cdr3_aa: CASSLGSRDGTYEQYF; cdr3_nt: TGTGCCAGCAGCTTAGGATCCCGAGACGGAACCTACGAGCAGTACTTC
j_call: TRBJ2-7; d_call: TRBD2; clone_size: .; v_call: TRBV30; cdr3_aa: CAWSGISGRALYEQYF; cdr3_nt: TGTGCCTGGAGTGGGATTAGCGGGAGGGCCCTTTACGAGCAGTACTTC
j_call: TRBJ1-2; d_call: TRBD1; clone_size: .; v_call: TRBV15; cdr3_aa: CATSSYRGNYNYGYTF; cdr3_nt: TGTGCCACCAGCAGTTACAGGGGGAATTACAACTATGGCTACACCTTC
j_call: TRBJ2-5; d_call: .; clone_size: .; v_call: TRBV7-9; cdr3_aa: CASSLVVQSRQTQYF; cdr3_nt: TGTGCCAGCAGCCTCGTAGTACAGTCTCGGCAGACCCAGTACTTC
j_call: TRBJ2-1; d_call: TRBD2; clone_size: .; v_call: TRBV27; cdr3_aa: CASSYAGTSGSNEQFF; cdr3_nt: TGTGCCAGCAGTTACGCCGGGACTAGCGGGAGCAATGAGCAGTTCTTC
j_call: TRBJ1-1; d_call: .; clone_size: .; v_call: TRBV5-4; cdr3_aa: CASHIGDMNTEAFF; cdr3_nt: TGTGCCAGCCACATCGGGGATATGAACACTGAAGCTTTCTTT
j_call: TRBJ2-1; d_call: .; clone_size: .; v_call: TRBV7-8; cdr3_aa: CASSSSKTPSSYNEQFF; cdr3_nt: TGTGCCAGCAGCTCGTCCAAAACACCCAGCTCCTACAATGAGCAGTTCTTC
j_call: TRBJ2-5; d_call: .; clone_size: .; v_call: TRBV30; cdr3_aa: CAWSPLKETQYF; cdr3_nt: TGTGCCTGGAGCCCCCTCAAAGAGACCCAGTACTTC
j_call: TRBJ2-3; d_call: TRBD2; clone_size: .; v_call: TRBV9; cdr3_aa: CASSVAGLAGLADTQYF; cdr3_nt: TGTGCCAGCAGCGTAGCGGGACTAGCGGGACTTGCAGATACGCAGTATTTT
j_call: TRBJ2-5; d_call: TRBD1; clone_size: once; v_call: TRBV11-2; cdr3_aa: CASSTGGSGETQYF; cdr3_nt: TGTGCCAGCAGCACAGGGGGATCGGGAGAGACCCAGTACTTC
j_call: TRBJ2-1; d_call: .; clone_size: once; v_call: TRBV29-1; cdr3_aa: CSVGLGGMGEQFF; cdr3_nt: TGCAGCGTTGGTCTAGGAGGGATGGGGGAGCAGTTCTTC
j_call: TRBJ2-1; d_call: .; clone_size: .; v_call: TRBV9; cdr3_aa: CASSPSTYPAEQFF; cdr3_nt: TGTGCCAGCAGCCCCTCAACGTACCCAGCAGAGCAGTTCTTC